The clone carrying this TCR beta chain was observed a handful of times. Attached unique molecular identifiers marked individual cDNA molecules. TCRdb reanalysed the 5' RACE reads using MiXCR and keeps one entry per CDR3 protein. This sample has about 36,000 distinct CDR3 sequences, with about 6.8% found just once. This sample is drawn from a study of early T cells in non-severe SARS-CoV-2 infection. Study information: Unsorted whole blood bulk RNA was sequenced, with unpaired chains.

Looked up from germline, CDR1 is SGHTA and CDR2 is FQGNSA. The trim removed 2 bases at V and 9 bases at J, leaving 8 bases unmatched. The CDR3 is made up of 14 amino acids. The chain combines TRBV7-2 with TRBJ2-7; 9 bases map to TRBD2. The specimen comprised whole blood, sampled at baseline. The receptor comes from an adult who was a healthcare worker with PCR-confirmed SARS-CoV-2 infection or an uninfected control (not recorded which). CDR3 loop: CASSLRSSGKGQYF. The CDR3 region has the DNA TGTGCCAGCAGCTTACGGTCTAGCGGGAAGGGGCAGTACTTC.